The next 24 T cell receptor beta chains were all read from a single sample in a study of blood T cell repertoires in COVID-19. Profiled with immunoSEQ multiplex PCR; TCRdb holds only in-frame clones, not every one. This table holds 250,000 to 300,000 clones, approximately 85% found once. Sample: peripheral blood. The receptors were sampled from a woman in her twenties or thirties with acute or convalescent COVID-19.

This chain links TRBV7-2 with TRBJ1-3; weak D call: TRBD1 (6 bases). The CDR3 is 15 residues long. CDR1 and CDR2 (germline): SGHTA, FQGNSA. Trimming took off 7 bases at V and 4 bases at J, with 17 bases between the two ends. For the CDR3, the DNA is TGTGCCAGCACCCTAACAGGGATGGGGGGAAACACCATATATTTT. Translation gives CASTLTGMGGNTIYF.

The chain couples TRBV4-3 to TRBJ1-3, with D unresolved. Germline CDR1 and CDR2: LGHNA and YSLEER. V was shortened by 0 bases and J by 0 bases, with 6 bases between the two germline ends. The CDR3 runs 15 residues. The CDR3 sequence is CASSQDHSSGNTIYF. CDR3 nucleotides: TGCGCCAGCAGCCAAGATCACAGCTCTGGAAACACCATATATTTT.

The CDR3 nucleotides are TGTGCCACCAGTGAGTTTAACAGGGGCGGCTACACCTTC. Its translation is CATSEFNRGGYTF. The chain has TRBV24-1 and TRBJ1-2, with TRBD1 matching 7 bases. CDR1 is KGHDR and CDR2 is SFDVKD in the germline V gene. The V segment lost 4 bases and the J segment 8 bases; nucleotides outside the gene matches: 6. The CDR3 has 13 residues.

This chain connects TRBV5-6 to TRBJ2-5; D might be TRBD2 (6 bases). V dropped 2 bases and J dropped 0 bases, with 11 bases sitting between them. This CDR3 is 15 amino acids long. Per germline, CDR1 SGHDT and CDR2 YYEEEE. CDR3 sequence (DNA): TGTGCCAGCAGCTTTTTCTTAGCGGACCAAGAGACCCAGTACTTC. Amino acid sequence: CASSFFLADQETQYF.

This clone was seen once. CDR3 region: CASSPGPWTGELFF. CDR3 nucleotide sequence: TGTGCCAGCAGCCCAGGCCCGTGGACCGGGGAGCTGTTTTTT. The V gene is TRBV7-2, the J gene TRBJ2-2; D gene uncertain. The V end lost 5 bases, the J end lost 5 bases, and 12 bases lay between the germline ends. Germline V gene sequence: CDR1 SGHTA, CDR2 FQGNSA. This CDR3 is 14 amino acids long.

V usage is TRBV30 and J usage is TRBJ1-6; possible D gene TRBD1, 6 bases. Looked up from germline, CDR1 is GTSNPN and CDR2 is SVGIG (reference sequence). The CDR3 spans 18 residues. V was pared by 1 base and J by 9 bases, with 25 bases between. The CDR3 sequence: CAWSARPSGQGLASPLHF. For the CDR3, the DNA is TGTGCCTGGAGTGCCCGACCCAGTGGGCAGGGGTTGGCTTCACCCCTCCACTTT.

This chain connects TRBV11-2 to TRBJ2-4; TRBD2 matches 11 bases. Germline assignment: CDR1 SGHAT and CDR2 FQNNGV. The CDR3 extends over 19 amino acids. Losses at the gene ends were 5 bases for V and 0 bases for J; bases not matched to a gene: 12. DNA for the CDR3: TGTGCCAGCAGCCCTGGGACTAGCGGATTGATCCTAGCCAAAAACATTCAGTACTTC. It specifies CASSPGTSGLILAKNIQYF.

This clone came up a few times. For the CDR3, the DNA is TGTGCCAGCAGTGACAGGATGAACACTGAAGCTTTCTTT. This sequence encodes CASSDRMNTEAFF. This chain joins TRBV6-1 and TRBJ1-1; D call uncertain. The CDR3 is made up of 13 amino acids. CDR1 and CDR2 (germline): MNHNS, SASEGT. V dropped 3 bases and J dropped 0 bases, with 5 bases sitting between them.

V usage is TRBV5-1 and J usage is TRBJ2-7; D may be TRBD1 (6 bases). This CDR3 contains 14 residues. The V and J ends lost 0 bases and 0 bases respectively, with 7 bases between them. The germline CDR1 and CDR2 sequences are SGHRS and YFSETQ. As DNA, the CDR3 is TGCGCCAGCAGCTTGGCAGGGGCCTCCTACGAGCAGTACTTC. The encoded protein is CASSLAGASYEQYF.

The CDR3 DNA follows: TGCGCCAGCAGCCAAGATCTGGGGAGTCACACCTACGAGCAGTACTTC. It is translated as CASSQDLGSHTYEQYF. V is TRBV4-3 and J is TRBJ2-7; possibly TRBD2 for D (5 bases). The CDR3 extends over 16 amino acids. Trimming removed 0 bases at V and 2 bases at J, with 14 bases between. CDR1 LGHNA and CDR2 YSLEER come from the germline V gene.

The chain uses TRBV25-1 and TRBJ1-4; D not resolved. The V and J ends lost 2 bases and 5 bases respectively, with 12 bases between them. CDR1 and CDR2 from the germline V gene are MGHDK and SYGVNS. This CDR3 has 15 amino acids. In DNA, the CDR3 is TGTGCCAGCAGTGAAGAGACGGAGGAAAATGAAAAACTGTTTTTT. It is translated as CASSEETEENEKLFF. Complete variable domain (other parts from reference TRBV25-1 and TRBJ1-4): EADIYQTPRYLVIGTGKKITLECSQTMGHDKMYWYQQDPGMELHLIHYSYGVNSTEKGDLSSESTVSRIRTEHFPLTLESARPSHTSQYLCASSEETEENEKLFFGSGTQLSVL.

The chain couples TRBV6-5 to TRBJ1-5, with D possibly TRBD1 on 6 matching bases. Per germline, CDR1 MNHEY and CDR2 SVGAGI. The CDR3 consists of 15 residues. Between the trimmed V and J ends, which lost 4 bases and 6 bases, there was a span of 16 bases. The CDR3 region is CASSSLGTFSQPQHF. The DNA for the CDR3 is TGTGCCAGCAGTTCCCTCGGGACATTCAGTCAGCCCCAGCATTTT.

The CDR3 DNA sequence: TGTGCCAGCAGCTTGTTAATCCAGGGTAGAGAGACCCAGTACTTC. Protein sequence: CASSLLIQGRETQYF. The chain combines TRBV5-6 with TRBJ2-5, with TRBD1 as a possible D gene (5 bases). The V gene's germline CDR1 is SGHDT and CDR2 YYEEEE. V was cut by 1 base and J by 4 bases, with 14 bases left in between. The CDR3 runs 15 residues.

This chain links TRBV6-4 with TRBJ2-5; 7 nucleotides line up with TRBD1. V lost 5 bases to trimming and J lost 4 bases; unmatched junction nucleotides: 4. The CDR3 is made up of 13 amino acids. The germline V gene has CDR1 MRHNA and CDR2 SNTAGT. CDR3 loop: CASSPRTGETQYF. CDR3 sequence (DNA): TGTGCCAGCAGTCCACGGACAGGAGAGACCCAGTACTTC.

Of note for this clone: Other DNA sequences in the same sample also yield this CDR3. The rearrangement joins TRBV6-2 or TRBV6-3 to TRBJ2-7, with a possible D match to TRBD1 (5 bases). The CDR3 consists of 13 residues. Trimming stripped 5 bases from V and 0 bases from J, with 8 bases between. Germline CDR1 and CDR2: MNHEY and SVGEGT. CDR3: CASSPDSSYEQYF. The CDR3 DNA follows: TGTGCCAGCAGTCCCGACAGCTCCTACGAGCAGTACTTC.

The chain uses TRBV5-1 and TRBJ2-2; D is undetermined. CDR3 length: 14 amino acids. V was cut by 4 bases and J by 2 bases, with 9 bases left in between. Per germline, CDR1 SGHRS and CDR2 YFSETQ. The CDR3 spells CASSRDKNTGELFF. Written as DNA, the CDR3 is TGCGCCAGCAGCCGCGACAAAAACACCGGGGAGCTGTTTTTT. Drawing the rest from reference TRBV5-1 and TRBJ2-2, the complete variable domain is KAGVTQTPRYLIKTRGQQVTLSCSPISGHRSVSWYQQTPGQGLQFLFEYFSETQRNKGNFPGRFSGRQFSNSRSEMNVSTLELGDSALYLCASSRDKNTGELFFGEGSRLTVL.

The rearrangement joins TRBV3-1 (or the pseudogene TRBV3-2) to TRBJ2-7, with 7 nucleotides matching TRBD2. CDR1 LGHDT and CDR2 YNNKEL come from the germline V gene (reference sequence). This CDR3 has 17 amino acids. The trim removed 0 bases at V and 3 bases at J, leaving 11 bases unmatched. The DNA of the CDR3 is TGTGCCAGCAGCCAAGATGGGAGCGGGACTAACTTCTACGAGCAGTACTTC. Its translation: CASSQDGSGTNFYEQYF.

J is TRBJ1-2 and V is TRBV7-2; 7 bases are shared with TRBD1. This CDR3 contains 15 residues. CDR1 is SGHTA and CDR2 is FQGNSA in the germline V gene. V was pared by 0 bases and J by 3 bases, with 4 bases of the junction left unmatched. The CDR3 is CASSLAAGGYYGYTF. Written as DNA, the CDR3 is TGTGCCAGCAGCTTAGCTGCAGGGGGGTACTATGGCTACACCTTC.

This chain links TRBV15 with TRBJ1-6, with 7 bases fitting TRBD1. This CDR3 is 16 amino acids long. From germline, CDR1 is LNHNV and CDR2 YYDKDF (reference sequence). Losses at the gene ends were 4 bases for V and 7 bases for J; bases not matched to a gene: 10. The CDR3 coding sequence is TGTGCCACCAGCACCATGACAGGGCTAGGAAATTCACCCCTCCACTTT. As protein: CATSTMTGLGNSPLHF.

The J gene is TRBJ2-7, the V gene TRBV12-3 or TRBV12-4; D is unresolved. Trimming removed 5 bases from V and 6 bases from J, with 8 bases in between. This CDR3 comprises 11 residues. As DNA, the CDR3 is TGTGCCAGCAGTCTCGAGCGCGAGCAGTACTTC. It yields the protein CASSLEREQYF.

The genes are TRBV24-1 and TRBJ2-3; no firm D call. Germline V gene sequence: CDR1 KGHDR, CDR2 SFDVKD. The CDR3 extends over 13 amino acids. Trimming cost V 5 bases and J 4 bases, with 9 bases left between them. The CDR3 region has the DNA TGTGCCACCAGTGGAGCAGGTTCAGATACGCAGTATTTT. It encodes CATSGAGSDTQYF.

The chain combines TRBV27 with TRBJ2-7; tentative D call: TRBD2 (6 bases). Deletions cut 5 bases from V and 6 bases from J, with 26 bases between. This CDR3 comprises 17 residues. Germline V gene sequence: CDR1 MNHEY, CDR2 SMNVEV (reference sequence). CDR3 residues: CASSNIPRGFLEGEQYF. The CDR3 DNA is TGTGCCAGCAGTAATATCCCGCGTGGGTTCCTGGAGGGCGAGCAGTACTTC.

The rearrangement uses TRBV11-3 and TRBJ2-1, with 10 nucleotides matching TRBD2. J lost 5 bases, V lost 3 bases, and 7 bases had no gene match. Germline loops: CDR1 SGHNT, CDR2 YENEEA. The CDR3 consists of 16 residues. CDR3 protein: CASSFGGLAAHNEQFF. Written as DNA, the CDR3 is TGTGCCAGCAGCTTTGGAGGACTAGCGGCCCACAATGAGCAGTTCTTC.

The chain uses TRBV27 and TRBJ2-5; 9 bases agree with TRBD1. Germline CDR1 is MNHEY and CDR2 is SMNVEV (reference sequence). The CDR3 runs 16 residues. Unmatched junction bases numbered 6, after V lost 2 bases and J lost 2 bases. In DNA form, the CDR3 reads TGTGCCAGCAGTTTAAGGGGACAGGGTCTACAAGAGACCCAGTACTTC. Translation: CASSLRGQGLQETQYF.